This T cell receptor beta chain came from a study of blood T cell repertoires in COVID-19. This CDR3 is built from 12 residues. In germline, CDR1 is LNHNV, CDR2 YYDKDF (reference sequence). V was shortened by 5 bases and J by 8 bases, with 12 bases between the two germline ends. Authors' processing steps: Reference gene primers were amplified, and this amplification served to estimate nucleated cell counts. The table came from immunoSEQ multiplex PCR; TCRdb's copy has only in-frame clones and leaves some out. V and J calls and clone size are as listed in that table; D and trimming were resolved from the DNA. The sample yields hundreds of thousands of clones, roughly 76% seen once. This clone was counted only a few times.

This sequence joins TRBV15 and TRBJ1-2; D gene ambiguous. This receptor was identified in a woman over 75 with COVID-19, enrolled during active disease. Source material: peripheral blood. The CDR3 nucleotides are TGTGCCACCAGCCGGGTGGCTTACGGCTACACCTTC. Encoded protein: CATSRVAYGYTF.